The rows below give T cell receptor beta chains drawn from one sample of a study of radiotherapy plus CTLA-4 blockade in lung cancer. Sequencing was performed with immunoSEQ multiplex PCR; in TCRdb, only in-frame clones are kept and a portion is missing. The sample has roughly 30,000 clones; about 72% are singletons. The specimen was peripheral blood, collected from a patient treated with radiotherapy plus ipilimumab. These receptors were collected from a human donor with non-small cell lung cancer who had stable disease on radiotherapy plus ipilimumab. The CDR3 runs from the conserved cysteine through the conserved F or W. A D gene is named only where the DNA matches it firmly. The size field is filled for only some rows; it gives once, few, many or a size class.

>-|TRBV29-1|TRBJ1-1|TRBD1
CSQTDRGTEAFF
TGCAGCCAAACAGACAGGGGAACTGAAGCTTTCTTT
>-|TRBV7-2|TRBJ2-4|TRBD1
CASSLRTGLGKNIQYF
TGTGCCAGCAGCTTACGGACAGGGTTGGGCAAAAACATTCAGTACTTC
>once|TRBV5-6|TRBJ1-2|-
CASSPNVEGRYNYGYTF
TGTGCCAGCAGCCCGAATGTGGAAGGTAGATACAACTATGGCTACACCTTC
>few|TRBV28|TRBJ1-1|TRBD1
CASSLGQGGWGEWNTEAFF
TGTGCCAGCAGTCTTGGACAGGGGGGCTGGGGTGAGTGGAACACTGAAGCTTTCTTT
>few|TRBV29-1|TRBJ2-3|TRBD2
CSADLSSGGNTDTQYF
TGCAGCGCTGACCTTTCTAGCGGGGGGAATACAGATACGCAGTATTTT
>-|TRBV9|TRBJ1-4|-
CASSVGGRAYNEKLFF
TGTGCCAGCAGCGTAGGCGGGAGGGCCTATAATGAAAAACTGTTTTTT
>-|TRBV7-9|TRBJ2-5|-
CASSLFSPPGGLGETQYF
TGTGCCAGCAGCTTATTTTCCCCCCCCGGCGGTCTAGGGGAGACCCAGTACTTC
>-|TRBV7-2|TRBJ1-2|-
CASSFMSNYGYTF
TGTGCCAGCAGCTTCATGTCGAACTATGGCTACACCTTC
>few|TRBV9|TRBJ2-3|-
CASSVGGGEADTQYF
TGTGCCAGCAGCGTAGGAGGCGGGGAGGCAGATACGCAGTATTTT
>few|TRBV11-3|TRBJ1-5|-
CASREGQARNQPQHF
TGTGCCAGCAGGGAGGGTCAGGCCCGGAATCAGCCCCAGCATTTT
>-|TRBV28|TRBJ1-1|-
CASSFHRGHTEAFF
TGTGCCAGCAGTTTTCATCGGGGGCACACTGAAGCTTTCTTT
>-|TRBV5-1|TRBJ1-3|-
CASSLEGGNTIYF
TGCGCCAGCAGCTTGGAGGGGGGAAACACCATATATTTT
>few|TRBV5-4|TRBJ1-1|-
CASSLAPRQDTEAFF
TGTGCCAGCAGCTTGGCCCCTCGGCAGGACACTGAAGCTTTCTTT
>-|TRBV9|TRBJ1-1|-
CASSVIRGDTEAFF
TGTGCCAGCAGCGTAATTAGGGGGGACACTGAAGCTTTCTTT
>few|TRBV19|TRBJ2-1|TRBD2
CASRASGGGNEQFF
TGTGCCAGTAGAGCAAGCGGGGGGGGCAATGAGCAGTTCTTC
>-|TRBV28|TRBJ1-2|-
CASRPNSEHNYGYTF
TGTGCCAGCAGGCCCAATTCAGAACATAACTATGGCTACACCTTC
>-|TRBV13|TRBJ2-5|-
CASSWGGGDPYGPQYF
TGTGCCAGCAGCTGGGGCGGTGGGGACCCCTATGGGCCCCAGTACTTC
>-|TRBV19|TRBJ2-7|-
CASSVDRDKVWEQYF
TGTGCCAGTAGTGTCGACCGGGACAAAGTTTGGGAGCAGTACTTC
>-|TRBV21-1|TRBJ1-2|-
CASSKGGPGYGYTF
TGTGCCAGCAGCAAAGGCGGACCGGGCTATGGCTACACCTTC
>-|TRBV11-3|TRBJ1-1|TRBD1
CASSQGGQAFF
TGTGCCAGCAGCCAGGGGGGCCAAGCTTTCTTT
>-|TRBV30|TRBJ1-2|-
CAWGTESFLRYTF
TGTGCCTGGGGGACGGAATCCTTCCTCAGGTACACCTTC
>-|TRBV10-3|TRBJ1-1|TRBD1
CAMGQSTEAFF
TGTGCCATGGGACAGAGCACTGAAGCTTTCTTT
>-|TRBV28|TRBJ2-7|-
CASSSTSPANEQYF
TGTGCCAGCAGTTCCACATCCCCCGCTAACGAGCAGTACTTC
>-|TRBV6-4|TRBJ1-2|TRBD1
CASKEGQGNNYGYTF
TGTGCCAGCAAGGAGGGACAGGGTAATAACTATGGCTACACCTTC
>-|TRBV4-3|TRBJ2-6|TRBD2
CASSQAGGSGANVLTF
TGCGCCAGCAGCCAAGCGGGGGGTTCTGGGGCCAACGTCCTGACTTTC
>-|TRBV18|TRBJ1-5|-
CASSPIRGSNQPQHF
TGTGCCAGCTCGCCTATCAGGGGCAGCAATCAGCCCCAGCATTTT
>-|TRBV5-1|TRBJ1-2|-
CASSLNQLNYGYTF
TGCGCCAGCAGCTTGAATCAGCTCAACTATGGCTACACCTTC
>few|TRBV7-9|TRBJ1-1|-
CASSLNRRAEHGAFF
TGTGCCAGCAGCCTCAACCGACGGGCGGAACATGGGGCTTTCTTT
>once|TRBV7-2|TRBJ1-1|-
CASSLGRGYEAFF
TGTGCCAGCAGCTTAGGACGCGGTTATGAAGCTTTCTTT
>-|TRBV7-9|TRBJ2-7|-
CASSSTDSGPYEQYF
TGTGCCAGCAGCTCCACCGATAGCGGTCCCTACGAGCAGTACTTC
>-|TRBV14|TRBJ2-7|-
CASSQSLQHYEQYF
TGTGCCAGCAGCCAAAGTCTTCAACACTACGAGCAGTACTTC
>-|TRBV9|TRBJ2-1|-
CASSVDGDSNEQFF
TGTGCCAGCAGCGTAGATGGGGACTCCAATGAGCAGTTCTTC
>few|TRBV28|TRBJ2-3|TRBD1
CASSLIGTETDTQYF
TGTGCCAGCAGTTTAATTGGGACAGAGACAGATACGCAGTATTTT
>-|TRBV19|TRBJ1-6|-
CASSRDVDSPLHF
TGTGCCAGTAGTAGAGACGTTGACTCACCCCTCCACTTT
>few|TRBV5-4|TRBJ1-3|TRBD1
CASSVTGTVAIYF
TGTGCCAGCAGCGTGACAGGGACCGTCGCCATATATTTT
>-|TRBV28|TRBJ1-5|-
CASSRQVHSNQPQHF
TGTGCCAGCAGTCGACAGGTCCATAGCAATCAGCCCCAGCATTTT
>-|TRBV5-1|TRBJ2-7|-
CASSLTPALDEQYF
TGCGCCAGCAGCTTGACGCCCGCTCTGGACGAGCAGTACTTC
>-|TRBV2|TRBJ1-5|-
CASSSTAASQPQHF
TGTGCCAGCAGTTCTACAGCGGCATCTCAGCCCCAGCATTTT
>few|TRBV30|TRBJ1-2|-
CAWSSGAGDGYTF
TGTGCCTGGAGTAGCGGGGCAGGCGATGGCTACACCTTC
>-|TRBV6-5|TRBJ1-1|-
CASSYREEAFF
TGTGCCAGCAGTTACCGGGAAGAAGCTTTCTTT
>once|TRBV2|TRBJ2-3|-
CASFSGAGSTDTQYF
TGTGCCAGCTTCTCTGGGGCGGGGTCCACAGATACGCAGTATTTT
>-|TRBV19|TRBJ1-5|-
CASSRRSGSNQPQHF
TGTGCCAGTAGTCGCCGGAGTGGAAGCAATCAGCCCCAGCATTTT
>-|TRBV6-1|TRBJ2-3|TRBD2
CASSPGGLSTDTQYF
TGTGCCAGCAGCCCGGGGGGACTTTCTACAGATACGCAGTATTTT
>-|TRBV11-2|TRBJ2-7|TRBD1
CASSLPFRQGGYEQYF
TGTGCCAGCAGCTTGCCCTTCAGACAGGGCGGGTACGAGCAGTACTTC
>-|TRBV5-6|TRBJ1-4|-
CASSLALSGEKLFF
TGTGCCAGCAGCTTGGCCTTATCGGGTGAAAAACTGTTTTTT
>-|TRBV5-1|TRBJ2-1|TRBD1
CASTEQGGDEQFF
TGCGCCAGCACCGAACAGGGGGGCGATGAGCAGTTCTTC
>-|TRBV18|TRBJ2-5|-
CASSPWEGEETQYF
TGTGCCAGCTCACCGTGGGAGGGGGAGGAGACCCAGTACTTC
>-|TRBV6-6|TRBJ1-6|TRBD1
CASRERQGAPLHF
TGTGCCAGCAGGGAACGACAGGGGGCACCCCTCCACTTT
>-|TRBV11-2|TRBJ2-5|-
CASSLEGRVRGETQYF
TGTGCCAGCAGCTTAGAGGGGAGAGTGCGTGGAGAGACCCAGTACTTC
>-|TRBV14|TRBJ2-1|TRBD2
CASSRTLTPGLAGGMNEQFF
TGTGCCAGCAGCCGCACCCTTACCCCGGGACTAGCGGGGGGAATGAATGAGCAGTTCTTC
>-|TRBV9|TRBJ1-4|-
CASSVDLLGEKLFF
TGTGCCAGCAGCGTGGATCTTCTTGGTGAAAAACTGTTTTTT